These 15 T cell receptor beta chains share one sample of origin, sequenced in a study of CD8 T cells in ankylosing spondylitis. MiXCR, applied by TCRdb to the 5' RACE reads, yields one record per CDR3 protein. The table records roughly 150,000 distinct CDR3 sequences, just over 9.5% of them present only once. Sequencing was done on a sample of blood, either unsorted or a sorted T cell fraction (not recorded which). The source of these receptors is a female donor with ankylosing spondylitis or in good health (not recorded which).

The J gene is TRBJ1-1, the V gene TRBV27; D uncertain. The V and J ends lost 7 bases and 1 base respectively, with 10 bases between them. Germline CDR1 reads MNHEY; CDR2 reads SMNVEV (reference sequence). The CDR3 spans 13 residues. CDR3 sequence (DNA): TGTGCCAGCACGGAGGGCCCGAACACTGAAGCTTTCTTT. Protein product: CASTEGPNTEAFF.

This clonotype was seen at least ten times. The V call is TRBV9, the J call TRBJ2-2; 7 nucleotides agree with TRBD2. Germline V lookup: CDR1 SGDLS, CDR2 YYNGEE. The junction had 4 bases not matched to a gene; V was cut back by 2 bases and J by 6 bases. This CDR3 contains 14 residues. In nucleotides, the CDR3 is TGTGCCAGCAGCGTTTCGGGAGGATCCGGGGAGCTGTTTTTT. It codes for CASSVSGGSGELFF. Full variable domain (outside the CDR3, taken from reference TRBV9 and TRBJ2-2): DSGVTQTPKHLITATGQRVTLRCSPRSGDLSVYWYQQSLDQGLQFLIQYYNGEERAKGNILERFSAQQFPDLHSELNLSSLELGDSALYFCASSVSGGSGELFFGEGSRLTVL.

This chain connects TRBV7-9 to TRBJ1-1; the D gene is possibly TRBD1 (5 bases). Germline V gene lookup returns CDR1 SEHNR and CDR2 FQNEAQ (reference sequence). The CDR3 length is 15 residues. V shed 8 bases and J shed 1 base, with 17 bases lying between them. CDR3 residues: CASGGTGPSNTEAFF. For the CDR3, the DNA is TGTGCCAGCGGGGGAACAGGCCCCTCGAACACTGAAGCTTTCTTT.

The chain recombines TRBV6-1 with TRBJ2-7; no clear D gene. Germline CDR1 MNHNS, CDR2 SASEGT. Trimming pared 5 bases from V and 3 bases from J, leaving 14 bases between. The CDR3 has 14 residues. CDR3 sequence (DNA): TGTGCCAGCAGTCAAACTCTACAATACTACGAGCAGTACTTC. Its translation is CASSQTLQYYEQYF.

This clonotype was counted many times. The V call is TRBV4-3, the J call TRBJ1-1; tentatively, D is TRBD1 (5 bases). This CDR3 comprises 14 residues. V dropped 4 bases and J dropped 5 bases, with 14 bases sitting between them. In germline, CDR1 is LGHNA, CDR2 YSLEER. In DNA form, the CDR3 reads TGCGCCAGCAGCCCCCTGGGGGGTAAGACTGAAGCTTTCTTT. Translated, it gives CASSPLGGKTEAFF.

This clonotype has more than one count but fewer than ten. This chain joins TRBV7-2 and TRBJ1-1; maybe TRBD1 (6 bases). V dropped 4 bases and J dropped 5 bases, with 8 bases sitting between them. CDR1 and CDR2 (germline): SGHTA, FQGNSA. This CDR3 contains 12 residues. CDR3 loop: CASSYRETEAFF. In nucleotides, the CDR3 is TGTGCCAGCAGCTACAGGGAAACTGAAGCTTTCTTT.

This clonotype has more than one count but fewer than ten. V is TRBV19 and J is TRBJ2-1; D is undetermined. Germline V gives CDR1 LNHDA, CDR2 SQIVND (reference sequence). Trimming shortened V by 6 bases and J by 7 bases, and 10 bases separated the two germline ends. The CDR3 sequence is 12 residues long. The CDR3 sequence is CASRSLRNEQFF. The CDR3 DNA sequence: TGTGCCAGTAGGTCCCTCAGGAATGAGCAGTTCTTC. The complete variable domain, with remaining parts taken from reference TRBV19 and TRBJ2-1, reads DGGITQSPKYLFRKEGQNVTLSCEQNLNHDAMYWYRQDPGQGLRLIYYSQIVNDFQKGDIAEGYSVSREKKESFPLTVTSAQKNPTAFYLCASRSLRNEQFFGPGTRLTVL.

Comment on this clonotype: At one boundary the junction diverges from the germline segment, which might be a read error. The chain links TRBV15 to TRBJ2-2; 7 nucleotides align to TRBD2. Germline V CDR1 and CDR2: LNHNV, YYDKDF (reference sequence). The CDR3 loop spans 17 amino acids. CDR3 DNA sequence: TGTGCCACCAGCAGACATAGCGGGTATACGAACACCGGGGAGCTGGTTTTT. It encodes CATSRHSGYTNTGELVF.

Concerning this clonotype: Its ends do not fully match the called genes, so a read error is possible. The rearrangement joins TRBV19 to TRBJ2-7, with TRBD1 matching 7 bases. The CDR3 is 14 residues long. From germline, CDR1 is LNHDA and CDR2 SQIVND (reference sequence). The CDR3 protein is CASSVDGTAYEQYF. The CDR3 coding sequence is TGTGCCAGTAGTGTAGACGGGACAGCTTACGAGCAGTACTTC.

This rearrangement joins TRBV5-4 to TRBJ1-1, with D unclear. The CDR3 is made up of 12 amino acids. V lost 0 bases and J lost 4, with 4 bases in between. Per germline, CDR1 SGHNT and CDR2 YYREEE (reference sequence). DNA of the CDR3: TGTGCCAGCAGCTTGGGAATCACTGAAGCTTTCTTT. This gives the protein CASSLGITEAFF.

This clonotype was recorded at least ten times. The CDR3, as DNA: TGTGCCATCAGTGTGGGGGGCGAAGAGACCCAGTACTTC. Translating it yields CAISVGGEETQYF. The chain uses TRBV10-3 and TRBJ2-5; D may be TRBD1 or TRBD2 (6 bases each). The germline V gene encodes CDR1 ENHRY and CDR2 SYGVKD. V gave up 4 bases and J gave up 3 bases, with 9 bases separating them. This CDR3 comprises 13 residues.

The chain links TRBV7-3 to TRBJ2-2; D is uncertain. V lost 4 bases to trimming and J lost 0 bases, with 15 bases between them. Germline V gene data show CDR1 as SGHTA and CDR2 as FQGTGA. This CDR3 region has 17 residues. CDR3 coding DNA: TGTGCCAGCAGCTCAACACCGAAAAGAGCGAACACCGGGGAGCTGTTTTTT. Translated: CASSSTPKRANTGELFF.

The rearrangement uses TRBV15 and TRBJ1-4, with a tentative D call TRBD1 (5 bases). V was shortened by 5 bases and J by 8 bases, with 24 bases between the two germline ends. Germline-derived CDR1 and CDR2 are LNHNV and YYDKDF (reference sequence). The CDR3 runs to 17 residues. CDR3 coding DNA: TGTGCCACCAGCGGCCGGGACCCCCTGAATGATGAAGAAAAACTGTTTTTT. It specifies CATSGRDPLNDEEKLFF.

V gene TRBV30 combines with J gene TRBJ2-2; D may match TRBD1 or TRBD2 (5 bases each). V lost 8 bases and J lost 7, with 17 bases in between. The germline gives CDR1 GTSNPN, CDR2 SVGIG (reference sequence). The CDR3 is made up of 13 amino acids. The CDR3, as DNA: TGTGCCGGTGGGGGTATCTATGGCGGGGAGCTGTTTTTT. It is translated as CAGGGIYGGELFF.

This clonotype was picked up a small number of times. The J gene is TRBJ2-5, the V gene TRBV11-2; D may be TRBD2 (5 bases). The V end was cut by 6 bases, the J end by 2 bases, with 7 bases between. This CDR3 spans 12 amino acids. Germline V gene sequence: CDR1 SGHAT, CDR2 FQNNGV. The chain's CDR3 is CASSRGQETQYF. The CDR3 coding sequence is TGTGCCAGCAGTCGGGGTCAAGAGACCCAGTACTTC.